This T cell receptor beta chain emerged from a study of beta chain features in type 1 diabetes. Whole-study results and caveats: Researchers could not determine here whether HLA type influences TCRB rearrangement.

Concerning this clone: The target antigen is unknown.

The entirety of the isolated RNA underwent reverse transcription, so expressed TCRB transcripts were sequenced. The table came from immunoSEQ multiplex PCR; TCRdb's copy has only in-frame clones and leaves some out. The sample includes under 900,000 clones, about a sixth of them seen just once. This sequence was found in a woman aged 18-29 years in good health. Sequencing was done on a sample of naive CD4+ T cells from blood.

The DNA of the CDR3 is TGTGCCAGCAGCTCCCGGTGGAACACTGAAGCTTTCTTT. Translation gives CASSSRWNTEAFF. The V call is TRBV11-3, the J call TRBJ1-1; D remains ambiguous. Trimming cost V 4 bases and J 1 base, with 7 bases left between them. Germline lookup yields CDR1 SGHNT and CDR2 YENEEA. CDR3 length: 13 residues.